This T cell receptor beta chain was identified during a study of blood T cell repertoires in COVID-19. Across the whole study: Samples representing acute and convalescent COVID-19 were sourced from the United States, Italy and Spain.

Trimming cost V 3 bases and J 1 base, with 6 bases left between them. Germline loops: CDR1 MDHEN, CDR2 SYDVKM. The CDR3 runs to 13 residues. TCRdb keeps only in-frame clones here, not all; method: immunoSEQ multiplex PCR. The data contain roughly 380,000 clones, roughly 85% of them singletons. In its sample, this clone was seen a few times. This sequence originates from a woman aged 18-35 years with acute or convalescent COVID-19. Sequenced material: peripheral blood. The chain carries TRBV28 and TRBJ1-1; D not certain. Written as DNA, the CDR3 is TGTGCCAGCAGTTTGGCAGGGAACACTGAAGCTTTCTTT. It yields the protein CASSLAGNTEAFF.